The clone carrying this T cell receptor beta chain was observed many times. Its antigen is undetermined. A quantitative 5'-RACE method, one with molecular barcodes, was used to make TCR beta libraries. TCRdb passed the 5' RACE reads through MiXCR, listing each CDR3 protein once. Among some 220,000 distinct CDR3 sequences listed, 5.5% to 7.5% were seen once. The data originate from a study of CD8 T cells in ankylosing spondylitis. Study results and limitations: Relatively rare in peripheral blood, disease-linked clones were also CD8+. Within ankylosing spondylitis blood, a TCR beta motif made up of several highly homologous variants appeared to be characteristic. A subset of motif variants has previously been described in the synovial fluid and blood of reactive arthritis. Reportedly, disease-linked clones are significantly enriched in ankylosing spondylitis patients' matched synovial fluid.

Trimming left V 2 bases short and J 1 base short, with 14 bases between. The CDR3 has 16 amino acids. Germline lookup yields CDR1 MNHEY and CDR2 SMNVEV (reference sequence). Material: blood, either unsorted or a sorted T cell fraction (not recorded which). The clonotype originates from a male donor with ankylosing spondylitis. The chain links TRBV27 to TRBJ1-1; D is perhaps TRBD1 (5 bases). This CDR3 reads CASSLLPGPPNTEAFF. In DNA, the CDR3 is TGTGCCAGCAGTTTACTCCCGGGACCCCCGAACACTGAAGCTTTCTTT.